The rows below give T cell receptor beta chains drawn from one sample of a study of Graves' ophthalmopathy and Graves' hyperthyroidism. Each CDR3 protein is one row after TCRdb ran MiXCR on the multiplex PCR reads. The table includes hundreds of thousands of distinct CDR3 sequences, over 20% detected once. The sequencing sample was made of peripheral blood. These receptors were taken from a young woman with stable Graves' hyperthyroidism. Some clones in this sample may be carry-over from other donors' samples. CDR3s include the opening cysteine and the closing phenylalanine or tryptophan. A D gene is named only where the DNA matches it firmly. Expanded clones get a size class; other rows say once, few or many, or leave the size out.

TRBV20-1	many	TRBJ1-2	TRBD1	TGCAGTGCCAAGAGCCCTGGGGACAGGGGGTACTATGGCTACACCTTC	CSAKSPGDRGYYGYTF
TRBV12-3/TRBV12-4	many	TRBJ1-2	TRBD1	TGTGCCTGCAGACGGGACAGCTATGGCTACACCTTC	CACRRDSYGYTF
TRBV6-2/TRBV6-3	many	TRBJ2-2	.	TGTGCCAGCAGTTACCTCCACACCGGGGAGCTGTTTTTT	CASSYLHTGELFF
TRBV7-3	.	TRBJ1-2	.	TGTGCCAGCAGCTTAGGACAGAAATTCTATGGCTACACCTTC	CASSLGQKFYGYTF
TRBV4-1	many	TRBJ2-5	.	TGCGCCAGCAGCCCACTGAGGGTCCAAGAGACCCAGTACTTC	CASSPLRVQETQYF
TRBV7-2	many	TRBJ2-7	.	TGTGCCAGCAGCCCCCCGGCAGTCTACGAGCAGTACTTC	CASSPPAVYEQYF
TRBV10-3	many	TRBJ2-6	TRBD1	TGTGCCATCAGTGAGACCCTTATAACAGGGGCAGATGGGGCCAACGTCCTGACTTTC	CAISETLITGADGANVLTF
TRBV12-3/TRBV12-4	few	TRBJ1-6	TRBD1	TGTGCCAGCAGTTTAAGGGCAGGGGGTAATTGGAATTCACCCCTCCACTTT	CASSLRAGGNWNSPLHF
TRBV6-1	.	TRBJ1-6	.	TGTGCCAGCAGGGTTTCTGGGAATTCACCCCTCCACTTT	CASRVSGNSPLHF
TRBV12-3/TRBV12-4	many	TRBJ1-6	.	TGTGCCAGCAGTTTAGAGGAGGTGATATTAAACATCGGGTATAATTCACCCCTCCACTTT	CASSLEEVILNIGYNSPLHF
TRBV6-1	many	TRBJ1-5	TRBD1	TGTGCCAGCAGTGCGCGACAGGGGCCGAGCAATCAGCCCCAGCATTTT	CASSARQGPSNQPQHF
TRBV30	.	TRBJ2-7	TRBD1	TGTGCCTGGGCCAACAGGGGGTCCTCCTACGGGCAGTACTTC	CAWANRGSSYGQYF
TRBV10-3	few	TRBJ2-7	.	TGTGCCATCAGTGACCCTATTAGGCCCTACGAGCAGTACTTC	CAISDPIRPYEQYF
TRBV6-5	many	TRBJ1-1	.	TGTGCCGGCATGGATCAGGTAGAGAACACTGAAGCTTTCTTT	CAGMDQVENTEAFF
TRBV12-3/TRBV12-4	.	TRBJ1-1	TRBD1	TGTGCCAGCAGAGACAGGGGGCGAGGCGGGCAAACTGAAGCTTTCTTT	CASRDRGRGGQTEAFF
TRBV10-3	few	TRBJ2-7	.	TGTGCCATCAGTGAGTCGAAAGAGCAGTACTTC	CAISESKEQYF
TRBV30	many	TRBJ2-2	.	TGTGCCTGGAGTTGGGGAGTCGGGGAGCTGTTTTTT	CAWSWGVGELFF
TRBV3-1	few	TRBJ1-2	.	TGTGCCAGCAGCCAAAGTTGGGCCACCGCTTGGAGGTACACCTTC	CASSQSWATAWRYTF
TRBV5-1	many	TRBJ1-6	.	TGCGCCAGCAGCTTGGGGCAGGCGTCTGGAGCCCTCCACTTT	CASSLGQASGALHF
TRBV29-1	.	TRBJ1-2	.	TGCAGCGCCAGCACACAAAACTATGGCTACACCTTC	CSASTQNYGYTF
TRBV2	few	TRBJ2-2	TRBD2	TGTGCCAGCAGTAAGACTAGCGGGGGAAACACCGGGGAGCTGTTTTTT	CASSKTSGGNTGELFF
TRBV7-2	many	TRBJ1-6	TRBD1	TGTGCCAGCAGCTTAGTAGGGACAGGGGTAGACTCACCCCTCCACTTT	CASSLVGTGVDSPLHF
TRBV6-1	many	TRBJ2-7	.	TGTGCCAGCAGGGAAAGTGGGTCCTACGAGCAGTACTTC	CASRESGSYEQYF
TRBV12-3/TRBV12-4	once	TRBJ2-7	TRBD1	TGTGCCAGCAGCCTACGGGGACAGGAGCAGTACTTC	CASSLRGQEQYF
TRBV27	many	TRBJ1-1	.	TGTGCCAGCAGTTTAGACCCCTACATGAACACTGAAGCTTTCTTT	CASSLDPYMNTEAFF
TRBV28	.	TRBJ2-7	TRBD1	TGTGCCAGCAGTATACGACAGGGGAGCTCCTACGAGCAGTACTTC	CASSIRQGSSYEQYF
TRBV10-3	many	TRBJ1-5	.	TGTGCCACCTGGCCGGGACTGGAGAATCAGCCCCAGCATTTT	CATWPGLENQPQHF
TRBV28	many	TRBJ1-2	.	TGTGCCAGCAGGCCTCAGGGGCCCGGTGGCTACACCTTC	CASRPQGPGGYTF
TRBV12-3/TRBV12-4	many	TRBJ2-5	TRBD1	TGTGCCAGCAGTACGTGGGACAGGGGTGAGGAGACCCAGTACTTC	CASSTWDRGEETQYF
TRBV7-3	many	TRBJ2-7	.	TGTGCCAGCACCCCAGGCCCGGGGGCGGCTTACGAGCAGTACTTC	CASTPGPGAAYEQYF
TRBV6-1	few	TRBJ1-5	.	TGTGCCAGCAGTGAATGGACTTCCAATCAGCCCCAGCATTTT	CASSEWTSNQPQHF
TRBV2	many	TRBJ2-7	.	TGTGCCAGCATTCTGGACGGACCCTACGAGCAGTACTTC	CASILDGPYEQYF
TRBV20-1	many	TRBJ1-2	.	TGCAGTGCTAGAGATTTTGCAGGGGCTGCGGGCTATGGCTACACCTTC	CSARDFAGAAGYGYTF
TRBV3-1	.	TRBJ1-2	.	TGTGCCACCTTTCATTTTGCCTATGGCTACACCTTC	CATFHFAYGYTF
TRBV2	many	TRBJ1-5	.	TGTGCCAGCAGTGGTGAGGGACTGACGCCCCAGCATTTT	CASSGEGLTPQHF
TRBV30	.	TRBJ1-1	TRBD1	TGTGCCTGGGCCCGACAGGGGGTCGGCACTGAAGCTTTCTTT	CAWARQGVGTEAFF
TRBV15	.	TRBJ2-5	TRBD2	TGTGCCACCAGGGCCGGGAGGGCCCTTGGAGAGACCCAGTACTTC	CATRAGRALGETQYF
TRBV7-9	many	TRBJ1-1	.	TGTGCCAGCAGCTTAGCGCCGGGGGGCACTGAAGCTTTCTTT	CASSLAPGGTEAFF
TRBV6-5	many	TRBJ1-1	TRBD1	TGTGCCAGCAGTTACGCGACAGGGTTCTTTTTTAGCACTGAAGCTTTCTTT	CASSYATGFFFSTEAFF
TRBV6-1	.	TRBJ1-3	.	TGTGCCAGCATCTCCCCCGGGGGCTGGGGCTCTGGAAACACCATATATTTT	CASISPGGWGSGNTIYF
TRBV5-1	many	TRBJ2-2	.	TGCGCCAGCAGCCAGGGACGAGATACCGGGGAGCTGTTTTTT	CASSQGRDTGELFF
TRBV30	few	TRBJ1-1	TRBD1	TGTGCCTGGACAGGGGGAATCACTGAAGCTTTCTTT	CAWTGGITEAFF
TRBV12-5	.	TRBJ1-2	.	TGTGCTAGTGGTTTGGAGGGCAGGGGTAACTATGGCTACACCTTC	CASGLEGRGNYGYTF
TRBV5-1	.	TRBJ2-6	.	TGCGCCAGCAGCGCCACCGGGGCGAAACCTGGGGCCAACGTCCTGACTTTC	CASSATGAKPGANVLTF
TRBV12-3/TRBV12-4	.	TRBJ1-5	.	TGTGCCAGCAGCTCGCGTGGGGATGGCAATCAGCCCCAGCATTTT	CASSSRGDGNQPQHF
TRBV28	many	TRBJ1-5	TRBD1	TGTGCCAGCAGTTGGGGACAGTTCAATCAGCCCCAGCATTTT	CASSWGQFNQPQHF